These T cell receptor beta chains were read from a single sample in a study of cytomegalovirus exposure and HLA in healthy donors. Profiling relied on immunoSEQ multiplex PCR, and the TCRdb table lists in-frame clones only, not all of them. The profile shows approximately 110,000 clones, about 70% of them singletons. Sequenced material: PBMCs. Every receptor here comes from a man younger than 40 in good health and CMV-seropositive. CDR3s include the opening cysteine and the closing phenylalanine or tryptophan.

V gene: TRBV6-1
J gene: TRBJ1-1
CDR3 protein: CAAKGVTEAFF

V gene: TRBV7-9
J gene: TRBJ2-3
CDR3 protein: CASTIWTGGSSTDTQYF

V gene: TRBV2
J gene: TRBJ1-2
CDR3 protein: CASSEARDRTSFGGYTF

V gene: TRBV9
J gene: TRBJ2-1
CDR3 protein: CASSPGTVPFPVF

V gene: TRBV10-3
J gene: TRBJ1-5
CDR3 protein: CAIRRQGSNQPQHF

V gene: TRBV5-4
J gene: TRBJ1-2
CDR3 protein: CASSLPTGDGGYTF

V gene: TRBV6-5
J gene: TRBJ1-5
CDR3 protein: CASSPGGGSNQPQHF

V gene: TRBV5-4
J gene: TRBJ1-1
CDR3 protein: CASSFGQGPPNTEAFF

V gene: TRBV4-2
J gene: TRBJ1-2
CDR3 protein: CASSHTDSLFGYGYTF

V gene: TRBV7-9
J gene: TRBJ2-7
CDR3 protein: CASSPGGSYEQYF

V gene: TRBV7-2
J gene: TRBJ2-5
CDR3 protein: CASSFTGGRGVKETQYF

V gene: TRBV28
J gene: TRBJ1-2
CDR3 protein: CATTGNPVGYTF

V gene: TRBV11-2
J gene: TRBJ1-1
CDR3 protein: CASSFTGARAKAEAFF

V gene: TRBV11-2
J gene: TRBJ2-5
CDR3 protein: CASSLGGVSRETQYF

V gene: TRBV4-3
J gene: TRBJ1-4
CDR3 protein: CASSQDLNRGGEKLFF

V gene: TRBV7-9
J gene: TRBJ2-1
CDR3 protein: CASSLALAGGHNEQFF

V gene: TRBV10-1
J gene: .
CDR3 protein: CASSGASYEQYF

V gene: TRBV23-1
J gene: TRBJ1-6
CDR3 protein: CASSPRGPENSPLHF

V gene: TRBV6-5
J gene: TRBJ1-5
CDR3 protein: CASSSDRAPNQPQHF

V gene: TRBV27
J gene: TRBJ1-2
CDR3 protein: CASSLGFQGVYGYTF

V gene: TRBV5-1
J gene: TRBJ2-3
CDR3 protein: CASSLARDYTDTQYF

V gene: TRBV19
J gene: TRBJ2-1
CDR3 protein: CASSSTGINEQFF

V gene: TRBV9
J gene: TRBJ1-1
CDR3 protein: CASSVGGTGNTEAFF

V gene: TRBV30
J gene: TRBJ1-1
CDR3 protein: CAWNGVQGDGTEAFF

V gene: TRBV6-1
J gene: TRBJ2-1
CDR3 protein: CASSETVWLFDEQFF

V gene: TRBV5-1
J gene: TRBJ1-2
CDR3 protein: CASSLGQGGISYGYPF

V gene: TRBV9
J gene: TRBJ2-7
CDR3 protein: CASSSAGQGPYEQYF

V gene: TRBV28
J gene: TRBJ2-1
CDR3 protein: CASTIGPRLAARDEQFF

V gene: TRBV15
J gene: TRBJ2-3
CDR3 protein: CATSRDRSATTDTQYF

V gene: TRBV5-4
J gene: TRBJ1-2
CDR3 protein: CASSGTGQGEKNYGYTF

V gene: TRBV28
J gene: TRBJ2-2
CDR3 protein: CASSPPLNTGELFF

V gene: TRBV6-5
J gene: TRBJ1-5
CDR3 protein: CASRITGDSNQPQHF

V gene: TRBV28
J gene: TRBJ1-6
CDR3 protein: CASSSGESPLHF

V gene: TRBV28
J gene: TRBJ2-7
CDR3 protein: CASSLQGTVIREQYF

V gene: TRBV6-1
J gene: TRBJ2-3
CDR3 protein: CASSEASGGPDTQYF

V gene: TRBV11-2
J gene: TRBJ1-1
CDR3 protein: CASSPTTGIENTEAFF

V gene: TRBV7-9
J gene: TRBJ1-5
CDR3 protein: CASSLDWGGDQPQHF

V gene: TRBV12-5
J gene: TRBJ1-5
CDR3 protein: CASEDGRGNQPQHF

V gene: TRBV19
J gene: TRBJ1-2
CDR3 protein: CASIRPDGGYTF

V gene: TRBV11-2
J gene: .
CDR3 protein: CASSPTGSEQYF

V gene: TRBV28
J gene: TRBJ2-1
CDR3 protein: CASSGGDTYNEQFF

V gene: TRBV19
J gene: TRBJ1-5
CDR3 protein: CASSVTGLGNQPQHF

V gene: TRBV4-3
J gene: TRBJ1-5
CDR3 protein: CASSQDRGPLQPQHF

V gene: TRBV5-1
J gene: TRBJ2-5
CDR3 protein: CASSLMLAGGIQETQYF

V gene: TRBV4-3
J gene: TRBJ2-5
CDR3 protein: CASSQTRALGQETQYF

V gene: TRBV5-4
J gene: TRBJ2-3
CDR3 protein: CASSSGLAGVTDTQYF

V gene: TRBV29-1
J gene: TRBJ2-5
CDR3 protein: CSVESTGQETQYF

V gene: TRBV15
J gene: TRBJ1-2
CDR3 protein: CATSTYRGDYGYPF

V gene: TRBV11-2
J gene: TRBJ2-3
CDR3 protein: CASSHPTGGTDTQYF